This entry lists 17 T cell receptor beta chains sequenced from one sample in a study of T cells in localized non-small cell lung cancer. Profiling relied on immunoSEQ multiplex PCR, and the TCRdb table lists in-frame clones only, not all of them. The sample lists more than 30,000 clones, roughly 88% occurring once. The sequencing here drew on peripheral blood mononuclear cells, taken before any cancer treatment. These TCRs come from a woman aged 35 to 70 with stage III lung adenocarcinoma.

The chain uses TRBV7-2 and TRBJ1-6; D not certain. Germline V gives CDR1 SGHTA, CDR2 FQGNSA. V lost 1 base to trimming and J lost 7 bases, with 11 bases between them. The CDR3 covers 15 residues. The CDR3 loop is CASSLGHLFNSPLHF. As DNA, the CDR3 is TGTGCCAGCAGCTTAGGCCACCTCTTCAATTCACCCCTCCACTTT.

This clone was recorded once. V gene TRBV10-3 combines with J gene TRBJ2-1, with a tentative D call TRBD2 (5 bases). Trimming removed 3 bases from V and 5 bases from J, with 14 bases in between. This CDR3 contains 15 residues. The germline V gene has CDR1 ENHRY and CDR2 SYGVKD. This CDR3 is CAISEWGVEDNEQFF. For the CDR3, the DNA is TGTGCCATCAGTGAATGGGGAGTGGAAGACAATGAGCAGTTCTTC.

J is TRBJ2-3 and V is TRBV6-5; 10 bases are shared with TRBD2. The CDR3 totals 14 residues. V lost 11 bases and J lost 6; bases outside the gene matches: 11. From germline, CDR1 is MNHEY and CDR2 SVGAGI. DNA of the CDR3: TGTGCCGCCAAAGGGACTAGCGATGGGGATACGCAGTATTTT. Translating gives CAAKGTSDGDTQYF.

V and J are TRBV9 and TRBJ2-3; TRBD2 aligns across 13 bases. This CDR3 has 16 residues. The germline V gene has CDR1 SGDLS and CDR2 YYNGEE. V dropped 4 bases and J dropped 6; count of bases not matched to a gene: 8. Here the CDR3 reads CASSSRTSGGLDTQYF. CDR3 DNA sequence: TGTGCCAGCAGCTCCCGGACTAGCGGGGGCCTGGATACGCAGTATTTT.

J is TRBJ2-3 and V is TRBV4-1; D gene ambiguous. Trimming removed 1 base at V and 1 base at J, with 6 bases between. This CDR3 is built from 14 residues. Germline V gene lookup returns CDR1 MGHRA and CDR2 YSYEKL. Here the CDR3 reads CASSQAGGTDTQYF. Written as DNA, the CDR3 is TGCGCCAGCAGCCAAGCTGGGGGCACAGATACGCAGTATTTT.

This rearrangement joins TRBV10-3 to TRBJ2-3; 7 bases line up with TRBD1. CDR1 and CDR2 from the germline V gene are ENHRY and SYGVKD. With V trimmed by 10 bases and J by 0 bases, 7 bases remained unmatched. The length of the CDR3 is 14 residues. This CDR3 is CATTWDSSTDTQYF. CDR3 coding DNA: TGTGCCACGACGTGGGACAGTAGCACAGATACGCAGTATTTT.

The chain employs TRBV2 and TRBJ2-5, with 9 nucleotides matching TRBD1. Unmatched junction bases numbered 9, after V lost 8 bases and J lost 5 bases. CDR1 is SNHLY and CDR2 is FYNNEI in the germline V gene. The CDR3 runs 14 residues. The CDR3 protein is CASARDRANETQYF. The CDR3 DNA sequence: TGTGCCAGCGCCCGGGACAGGGCCAACGAGACCCAGTACTTC. The complete variable domain, with remaining parts taken from reference TRBV2 and TRBJ2-5, reads EPEVTQTPSHQVTQMGQEVILRCVPISNHLYFYWYRQILGQKVEFLVSFYNNEISEKSEIFDDQFSVERPDGSNFTLKIRSTKLEDSAMYFCASARDRANETQYFGPGTRLLVL.

V and J are TRBV19 and TRBJ2-7, with 8 bases that match TRBD1. CDR1 is LNHDA, CDR2 SQIVND, per germline (reference sequence). Trimming at V came to 7 bases and at J to 3 bases, leaving 8 bases not matched to a gene. The CDR3 covers 14 residues. The CDR3 DNA reads as TGTGCCAGTACTCCGGACAGGGATAACTACGAGCAGTACTTC. This encodes CASTPDRDNYEQYF.

The V and J genes are TRBV6-5 and TRBJ1-1; TRBD1 might be the D (6 bases). The V end lost 6 bases, the J end lost 3 bases, and 8 bases lay between the germline ends. The CDR3 has 12 residues. Germline V gene data show CDR1 as MNHEY and CDR2 as SVGAGI. The CDR3 region is CASSQGYTEAFF. Written as DNA, the CDR3 is TGTGCCAGCAGCCAGGGGTACACTGAAGCTTTCTTT.

The V and J genes are TRBV30 and TRBJ2-1; 9 bases line up with TRBD2. Germline CDR1 GTSNPN, CDR2 SVGIG (reference sequence). This CDR3 has 13 residues. DNA for the CDR3: TGTGCGGGAGCGGGGGGAACCTACAATGAGCAGTTCTTC. Its translation: CAGAGGTYNEQFF.

V is TRBV7-9 and J is TRBJ1-2; no clear D. V lost 5 bases to trimming and J lost 4 bases, with 11 bases between them. Germline loops: CDR1 SEHNR, CDR2 FQNEAQ (reference sequence). The CDR3 spans 13 residues. CDR3 DNA sequence: TGTGCCAGCAGCGGAGAGACGGGCTATGGCTACACCTTC. This codes for CASSGETGYGYTF. The complete variable domain, with remaining parts taken from reference TRBV7-9 and TRBJ1-2, reads DTGVSQNPRHKITKRGQNVTFRCDPISEHNRLYWYRQTLGQGPEFLTYFQNEAQLEKSRLLSDRFSAERPKGSFSTLEIQRTEQGDSAMYLCASSGETGYGYTFGSGTRLTVV.

This clone is a singleton in its sample. The chain employs TRBV5-4 and TRBJ2-7; D gene uncertain. Trimming pared 3 bases from V and 3 bases from J, leaving 7 bases between. Germline loops: CDR1 SGHNT, CDR2 YYREEE (reference sequence). The CDR3 totals 12 residues. CDR3 sequence reads: CASSSNNYEQYF. The CDR3 coding sequence is TGTGCCAGCAGCTCGAACAACTACGAGCAGTACTTC. Full variable domain (missing parts from reference TRBV5-4 and TRBJ2-7): ETGVTQSPTHLIKTRGQQVTLRCSSQSGHNTVSWYQQALGQGPQFIFQYYREEENGRGNFPPRFSGLQFPNYSSELNVNALELDDSALYLCASSSNNYEQYFGPGTRLTVT.

The chain uses TRBV19 and TRBJ2-7, with D maybe TRBD1 (5 bases). The CDR3 is made up of 15 amino acids. The germline gives CDR1 LNHDA, CDR2 SQIVND (reference sequence). V was cut by 3 bases and J by 1 base, with 13 bases left in between. CDR3 DNA: TGTGCCAGTAGTATCCGACAGCTTTCTTCCTACGAGCAGTACTTC. It yields the protein CASSIRQLSSYEQYF.

This clone is a singleton in its sample. The chain employs TRBV5-1 and TRBJ2-7; D may be TRBD1 (6 bases). The CDR3 totals 15 residues. Per germline, CDR1 SGHRS and CDR2 YFSETQ. The V end lost 3 bases, the J end lost 3 bases, and 16 bases lay between the germline ends. As DNA, the CDR3 is TGCGCCAGCAGCTACGAGGGTGGCAGGGGCTACGAGCAGTACTTC. Its translation: CASSYEGGRGYEQYF.

This clone was seen just once. The chain carries TRBV5-6 and TRBJ2-7; 9 positions agree with TRBD1. Per germline, CDR1 SGHDT and CDR2 YYEEEE. The ends lost 3 bases at V and 6 bases at J; junction bases unmatched: 7. The CDR3 has 14 amino acids. This chain's CDR3 is CASSWGRQGGEQYF. CDR3 DNA: TGTGCCAGCAGCTGGGGAAGACAGGGGGGCGAGCAGTACTTC.

The rearrangement links TRBV7-2 to TRBJ1-5; the D is unclear. The CDR3 totals 15 residues. The germline V gene encodes CDR1 SGHTA and CDR2 FQGNSA. Trimming left V 1 base short and J 0 bases short, with 7 bases between. CDR3 protein: CASSLVVNSNQPQHF. DNA for the CDR3: TGTGCCAGCAGCTTAGTAGTGAATAGCAATCAGCCCCAGCATTTT.

The rearrangement joins TRBV30 to TRBJ2-7; TRBD2 agrees at 14 bases. The CDR3 extends over 17 amino acids. V lost 3 bases and J lost 4; bases outside the gene matches: 11. Germline-derived CDR1 and CDR2 are GTSNPN and SVGIG (reference sequence). CDR3 DNA sequence: TGTGCCTGGAGCGACCCCCGACTAGCGGGGGGGCGATACGAGCAGTACTTC. It encodes CAWSDPRLAGGRYEQYF.